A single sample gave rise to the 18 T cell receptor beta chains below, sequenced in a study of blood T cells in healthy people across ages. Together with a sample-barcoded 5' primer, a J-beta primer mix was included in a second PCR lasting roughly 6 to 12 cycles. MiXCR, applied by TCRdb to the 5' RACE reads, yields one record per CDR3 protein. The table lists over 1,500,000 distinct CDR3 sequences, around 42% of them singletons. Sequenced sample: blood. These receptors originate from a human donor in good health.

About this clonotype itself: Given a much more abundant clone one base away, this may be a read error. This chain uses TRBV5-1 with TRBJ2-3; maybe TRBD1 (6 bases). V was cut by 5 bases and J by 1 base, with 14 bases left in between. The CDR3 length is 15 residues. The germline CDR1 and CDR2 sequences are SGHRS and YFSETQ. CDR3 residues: CASRGAGVRTDTQYF. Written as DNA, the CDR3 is TGCGCCAGCAGAGGGGCAGGGGTACGCACAGATACGCAGTATTTT.

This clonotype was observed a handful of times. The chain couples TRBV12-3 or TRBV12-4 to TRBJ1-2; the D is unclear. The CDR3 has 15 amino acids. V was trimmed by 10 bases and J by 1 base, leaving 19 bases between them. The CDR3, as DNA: TGTGCCACCGCATCGACGCGGACGGGTAACTATGGCTACACCTTC. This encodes CATASTRTGNYGYTF.

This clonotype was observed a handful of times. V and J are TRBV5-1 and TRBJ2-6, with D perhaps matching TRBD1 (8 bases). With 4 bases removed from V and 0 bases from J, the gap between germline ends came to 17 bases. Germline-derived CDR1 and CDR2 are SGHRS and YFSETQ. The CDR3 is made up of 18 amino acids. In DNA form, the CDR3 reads TGCGCCAGCAGCCCAAGGACAGGGAGGGACTCTGGGGCCAACGTCCTGACTTTC. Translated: CASSPRTGRDSGANVLTF.

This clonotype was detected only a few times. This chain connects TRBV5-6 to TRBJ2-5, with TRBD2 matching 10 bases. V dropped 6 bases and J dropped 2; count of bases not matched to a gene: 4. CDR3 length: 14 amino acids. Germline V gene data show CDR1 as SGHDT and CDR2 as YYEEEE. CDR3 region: CASIQRGGQETQYF. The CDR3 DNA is TGTGCCAGCATCCAGCGGGGGGGACAAGAGACCCAGTACTTC.

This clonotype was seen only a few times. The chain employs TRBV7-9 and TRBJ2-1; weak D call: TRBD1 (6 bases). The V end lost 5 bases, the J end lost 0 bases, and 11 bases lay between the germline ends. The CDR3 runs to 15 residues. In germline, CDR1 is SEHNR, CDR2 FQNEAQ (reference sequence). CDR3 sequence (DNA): TGTGCCAGCAGCGCTGACAGGAGCTCCTACAATGAGCAGTTCTTC. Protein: CASSADRSSYNEQFF.

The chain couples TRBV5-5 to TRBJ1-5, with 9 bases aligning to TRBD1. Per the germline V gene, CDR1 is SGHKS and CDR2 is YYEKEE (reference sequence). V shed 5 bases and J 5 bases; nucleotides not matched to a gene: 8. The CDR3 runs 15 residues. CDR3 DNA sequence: TGTGCCAGCAGTTCGACAGGGGGTGGGCATCAGCCCCAGCATTTT. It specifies CASSSTGGGHQPQHF.

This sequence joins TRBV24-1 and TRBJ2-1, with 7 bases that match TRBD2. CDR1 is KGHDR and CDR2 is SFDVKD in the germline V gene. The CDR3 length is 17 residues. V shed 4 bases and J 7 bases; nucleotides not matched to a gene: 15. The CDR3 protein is CATSDHDWGGTQNEQFF. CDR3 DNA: TGTGCCACCAGTGACCACGACTGGGGGGGGACGCAGAATGAGCAGTTCTTC.

The CDR3: CASSLDKGDTQYF. The CDR3 region has the DNA TGCGCCAGCAGCTTGGACAAAGGGGATACGCAGTATTTT. The V gene is TRBV5-1, the J gene TRBJ2-3; D is ambiguous. Trimming shortened V by 0 bases and J by 6 bases, and 8 bases separated the two germline ends. Germline values: CDR1 SGHRS, CDR2 YFSETQ. The CDR3 totals 13 residues. Using reference TRBV5-1 and TRBJ2-3 for the parts outside the CDR3, the full variable domain is KAGVTQTPRYLIKTRGQQVTLSCSPISGHRSVSWYQQTPGQGLQFLFEYFSETQRNKGNFPGRFSGRQFSNSRSEMNVSTLELGDSALYLCASSLDKGDTQYFGPGTRLTVL.

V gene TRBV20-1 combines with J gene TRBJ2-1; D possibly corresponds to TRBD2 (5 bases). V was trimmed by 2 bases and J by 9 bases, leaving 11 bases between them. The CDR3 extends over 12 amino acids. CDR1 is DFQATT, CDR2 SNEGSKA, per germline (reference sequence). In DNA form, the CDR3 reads TGCAGTGCTAGACTAGCTTTAGGTGAGCAGTTCTTC. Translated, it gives CSARLALGEQFF.

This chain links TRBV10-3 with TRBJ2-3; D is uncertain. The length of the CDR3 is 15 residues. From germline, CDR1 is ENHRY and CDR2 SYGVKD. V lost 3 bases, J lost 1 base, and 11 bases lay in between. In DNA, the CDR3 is TGTGCCATCAGTGAATCTACCTGGGGCACAGATACGCAGTATTTT. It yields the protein CAISESTWGTDTQYF.

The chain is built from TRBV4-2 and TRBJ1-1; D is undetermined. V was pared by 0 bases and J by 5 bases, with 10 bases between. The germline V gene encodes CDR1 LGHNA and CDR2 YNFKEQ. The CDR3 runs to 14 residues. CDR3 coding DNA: TGTGCCAGCAGCCAAGAAGAAGGTTGGACTGAAGCTTTCTTT. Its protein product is CASSQEEGWTEAFF.

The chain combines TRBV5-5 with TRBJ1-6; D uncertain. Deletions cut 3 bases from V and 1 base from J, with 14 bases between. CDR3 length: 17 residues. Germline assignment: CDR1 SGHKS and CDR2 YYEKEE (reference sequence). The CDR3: CASSSEDQASYNSPLHF. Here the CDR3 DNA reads TGTGCCAGCAGCTCGGAGGACCAGGCTTCCTATAATTCACCCCTCCACTTT. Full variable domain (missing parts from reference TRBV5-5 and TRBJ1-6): DAGVTQSPTHLIKTRGQQVTLRCSPISGHKSVSWYQQVLGQGPQFIFQYYEKEERGRGNFPDRFSARQFPNYSSELNVNALLLGDSALYLCASSSEDQASYNSPLHFGNGTRLTVT.

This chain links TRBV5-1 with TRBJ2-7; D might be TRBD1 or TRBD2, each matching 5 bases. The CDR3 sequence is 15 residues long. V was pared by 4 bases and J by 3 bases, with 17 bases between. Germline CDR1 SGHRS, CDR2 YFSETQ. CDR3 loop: CASSVNPGRSYEQYF. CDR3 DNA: TGCGCCAGCAGCGTAAATCCGGGACGGAGCTACGAGCAGTACTTC. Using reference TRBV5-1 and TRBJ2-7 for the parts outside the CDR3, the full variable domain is KAGVTQTPRYLIKTRGQQVTLSCSPISGHRSVSWYQQTPGQGLQFLFEYFSETQRNKGNFPGRFSGRQFSNSRSEMNVSTLELGDSALYLCASSVNPGRSYEQYFGPGTRLTVT.

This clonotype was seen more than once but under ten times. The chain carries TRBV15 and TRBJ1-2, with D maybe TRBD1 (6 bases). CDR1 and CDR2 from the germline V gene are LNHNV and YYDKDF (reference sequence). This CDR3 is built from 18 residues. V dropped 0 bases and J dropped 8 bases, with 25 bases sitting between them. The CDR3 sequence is CATSRDLGGQSRSAGYTF. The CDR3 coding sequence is TGTGCCACCAGCAGAGATCTCGGCGGACAGTCCCGATCGGCCGGCTACACCTTC.

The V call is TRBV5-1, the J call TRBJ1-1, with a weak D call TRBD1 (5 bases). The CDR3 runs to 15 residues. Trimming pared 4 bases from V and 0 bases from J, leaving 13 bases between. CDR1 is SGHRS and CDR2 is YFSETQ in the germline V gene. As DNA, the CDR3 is TGCGCCAGCAGCGCGCTGGGGCCGATGAACACTGAAGCTTTCTTT. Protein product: CASSALGPMNTEAFF. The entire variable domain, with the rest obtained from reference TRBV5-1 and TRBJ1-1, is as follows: KAGVTQTPRYLIKTRGQQVTLSCSPISGHRSVSWYQQTPGQGLQFLFEYFSETQRNKGNFPGRFSGRQFSNSRSEMNVSTLELGDSALYLCASSALGPMNTEAFFGQGTRLTVV.

DNA of the CDR3: TGTGCCTGGAATAGCGGGGGGGGAGATGAGCAGTTCTTC. This sequence encodes CAWNSGGGDEQFF. V and J are TRBV30 and TRBJ2-1, with TRBD2 matching over 11 bases. The CDR3 loop spans 13 amino acids. J gave up 8 bases and V 4 bases, and 4 bases lay outside the gene matches. The germline V gene has CDR1 GTSNPN and CDR2 SVGIG (reference sequence).

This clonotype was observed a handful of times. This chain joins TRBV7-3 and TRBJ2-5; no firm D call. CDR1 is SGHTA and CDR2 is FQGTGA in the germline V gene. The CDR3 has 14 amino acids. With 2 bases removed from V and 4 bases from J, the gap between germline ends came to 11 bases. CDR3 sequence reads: CASSLGSYRETQYF. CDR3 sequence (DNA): TGTGCCAGCAGCTTAGGGTCGTACCGAGAGACCCAGTACTTC.

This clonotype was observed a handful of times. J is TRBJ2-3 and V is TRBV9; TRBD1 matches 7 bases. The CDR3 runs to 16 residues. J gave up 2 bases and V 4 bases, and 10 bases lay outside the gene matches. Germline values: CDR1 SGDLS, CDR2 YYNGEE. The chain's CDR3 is CASSPQGISYTDTQYF. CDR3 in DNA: TGTGCCAGCAGCCCACAGGGGATTTCCTACACAGATACGCAGTATTTT.